This T cell receptor (beta chain) appears in the sequencing data of a study of beta chain features in type 1 diabetes. Overall study results and limits: The study found moderately but significantly shorter TCRB CDR3s in all four CD4+ subsets of Type 1 diabetes patients. In type 1 diabetes patients, VDJ junctions had fewer insertions; deletions at these junctions were more frequent.

This clone was counted a few times. Its antigen is still unknown. V lost 1 base and J 5 bases, leaving 12 bases between the germline ends. Germline V CDR1 and CDR2: SGHNT, YYREEE (reference sequence). The length of the CDR3 is 14 residues. Expressed TCRB transcripts were sequenced after all isolated RNA was converted to cDNA. Profiled with immunoSEQ multiplex PCR; TCRdb holds only in-frame clones, not every one. The data show some 290,000 clones, around 24% seen once. Sequencing used naive CD4+ T cells from blood. J is TRBJ2-5 and V is TRBV5-4; maybe TRBD2 (6 bases). The sequence was obtained from a woman in her twenties or thirties with type 1 diabetes. CDR3 region: CASSLTSRGETQYF. The CDR3 region has the DNA TGTGCCAGCAGCTTGACTAGCCGTGGGGAGACCCAGTACTTC. Complete variable domain (other parts from reference TRBV5-4 and TRBJ2-5): ETGVTQSPTHLIKTRGQQVTLRCSSQSGHNTVSWYQQALGQGPQFIFQYYREEENGRGNFPPRFSGLQFPNYSSELNVNALELDDSALYLCASSLTSRGETQYFGPGTRLLVL.